This passage covers 17 T cell receptor beta chains from one sample sequenced in a study of T cells in localized non-small cell lung cancer. Here immunoSEQ multiplex PCR was the method, and the copy in TCRdb shows in-frame clones only, minus some. The data contain about 16,000 clones, roughly 90% of them singletons. Material: peripheral blood mononuclear cells, obtained before any cancer treatment. These receptors all stem from a woman between 40 and 69 years old with stage III lung adenocarcinoma.

V and J are TRBV5-1 and TRBJ2-7; D remains ambiguous. This CDR3 region has 14 residues. Per the germline V gene, CDR1 is SGHRS and CDR2 is YFSETQ. Trimming left V 5 bases short and J 2 bases short, with 14 bases between. The CDR3 reads CASRSPGGAYEQYF. The CDR3 DNA reads as TGCGCCAGCAGGTCCCCGGGCGGCGCCTACGAGCAGTACTTC.

The chain is built from TRBV5-6 and TRBJ1-1, with D unresolved. This CDR3 has 13 residues. CDR1 is SGHDT and CDR2 is YYEEEE in the germline V gene. The germline V and J ends were trimmed by 0 bases and 8 bases, with 11 bases remaining between them. For the CDR3, the DNA is TGTGCCAGCAGCTTGGCCAGTGGCAGAGAAGCTTTCTTT. Protein product: CASSLASGREAFF.

The CDR3: CASSRTGGNQPQHF. In DNA form, the CDR3 reads TGTGCCAGTAGCAGGACAGGGGGCAATCAGCCCCAGCATTTT. The genes are TRBV19 and TRBJ1-5; 9 positions agree with TRBD1. CDR1 is LNHDA and CDR2 is SQIVND in the germline V gene (reference sequence). The CDR3 spans 14 residues. With 6 bases clipped from V and 2 bases from J, the junction kept 2 bases outside the gene matches.

The chain joins TRBV15 to TRBJ2-1, with D perhaps TRBD1 (6 bases). Between the trimmed V and J ends, which lost 1 base and 7 bases, there was a span of 8 bases. The CDR3 has 13 residues. Germline V gene sequence: CDR1 LNHNV, CDR2 YYDKDF (reference sequence). The CDR3 region is CATSRAQGNEQFF. Written as DNA, the CDR3 is TGTGCCACCAGCAGAGCACAGGGTAATGAGCAGTTCTTC. The full variable domain, rest sourced from reference TRBV15 and TRBJ2-1, is DAMVIQNPRYQVTQFGKPVTLSCSQTLNHNVMYWYQQKSSQAPKLLFHYYDKDFNNEADTPDNFQSRRPNTSFCFLDIRSPGLGDTAMYLCATSRAQGNEQFFGPGTRLTVL.

This chain uses TRBV5-1 with TRBJ2-3; possibly TRBD2 for D (5 bases). Germline values: CDR1 SGHRS, CDR2 YFSETQ. The V end lost 3 bases, the J end lost 1 base, and 18 bases lay between the germline ends. The CDR3 has 17 amino acids. Here the CDR3 DNA reads TGCGCCAGCAGCTCGAACACTAGGGTCTTGGGCACAGATACGCAGTATTTT. Protein: CASSSNTRVLGTDTQYF. Using reference TRBV5-1 and TRBJ2-3 for the parts outside the CDR3, the full variable domain is KAGVTQTPRYLIKTRGQQVTLSCSPISGHRSVSWYQQTPGQGLQFLFEYFSETQRNKGNFPGRFSGRQFSNSRSEMNVSTLELGDSALYLCASSSNTRVLGTDTQYFGPGTRLTVL.

The J gene is TRBJ2-1, the V gene TRBV5-4; tentative D call: TRBD1 (6 bases). V was clipped by 4 bases and J by 3 bases, with 11 bases between them. Germline V gene lookup returns CDR1 SGHNT and CDR2 YYREEE (reference sequence). The CDR3 has 14 residues. The CDR3: CASSNRTVYNEQFF. The DNA for the CDR3 is TGTGCCAGCAGCAATAGGACAGTCTACAATGAGCAGTTCTTC. The variable domain in full, with the rest retrieved from reference TRBV5-4 and TRBJ2-1, is ETGVTQSPTHLIKTRGQQVTLRCSSQSGHNTVSWYQQALGQGPQFIFQYYREEENGRGNFPPRFSGLQFPNYSSELNVNALELDDSALYLCASSNRTVYNEQFFGPGTRLTVL.

This chain connects TRBV4-1 to TRBJ2-3; 11 bases line up with TRBD1. J gave up 8 bases and V 3 bases, and 13 bases lay outside the gene matches. This CDR3 has 17 amino acids. Per the germline V gene, CDR1 is MGHRA and CDR2 is YSYEKL. The CDR3 loop reads CASSHEARDRGSGTQYF. The CDR3 DNA follows: TGCGCCAGCAGCCATGAAGCGAGGGACAGGGGGTCTGGTACGCAGTATTTT.

This chain connects TRBV30 to TRBJ1-4; TRBD1 aligns across 12 bases. Germline V lookup: CDR1 GTSNPN, CDR2 SVGIG (reference sequence). This CDR3 is built from 20 residues. V shed 5 bases and J 5 bases; nucleotides not matched to a gene: 21. The CDR3: CAWGGPGQGARSIRNEKLFF. CDR3 bases: TGTGCCTGGGGCGGCCCGGGACAGGGGGCCCGCTCGATAAGGAATGAAAAACTGTTTTTT.

This clone has a single count. The CDR3 loop reads CASSPGTGSSNEKLFF. The CDR3 DNA follows: TGTGCCAGCTCACCAGGGACAGGGTCTTCTAATGAAAAACTGTTTTTT. The chain has TRBV18 and TRBJ1-4; 9 bases match TRBD1. V shed 2 bases, J shed 3 bases, and the junction held 4 bases outside the gene matches. This CDR3 contains 16 residues. Germline CDR1 reads KGHSH; CDR2 reads LQKENI. Complete variable domain (other parts from reference TRBV18 and TRBJ1-4): NAGVMQNPRHLVRRRGQEARLRCSPMKGHSHVYWYRQLPEEGLKFMVYLQKENIIDESGMPKERFSAEFPKEGPSILRIQQVVRGDSAAYFCASSPGTGSSNEKLFFGSGTQLSVL.

V and J are TRBV7-2 and TRBJ1-1; tentatively, D is TRBD1 (6 bases). The germline gives CDR1 SGHTA, CDR2 FQGNSA. The CDR3 is 14 amino acids. V was clipped by 3 bases and J by 0 bases, with 8 bases between them. CDR3 region: CASSFGGVNTEAFF. In nucleotides, the CDR3 is TGTGCCAGCAGCTTTGGGGGCGTGAACACTGAAGCTTTCTTT. Drawing the rest from reference TRBV7-2 and TRBJ1-1, the complete variable domain is GAGVSQSPSNKVTEKGKDVELRCDPISGHTALYWYRQSLGQGLEFLIYFQGNSAPDKSGLPSDRFSAERTGGSVSTLTIQRTQQEDSAVYLCASSFGGVNTEAFFGQGTRLTVV.

The chain links TRBV5-1 to TRBJ1-6; a possible D gene is TRBD1 (5 bases). The germline V gene encodes CDR1 SGHRS and CDR2 YFSETQ. V was clipped by 4 bases and J by 13 bases, with 15 bases between them. The CDR3 covers 13 residues. CDR3 bases: TGCGCCAGCAGCGCCGATTTGGGGGATCCCCTCCACTTT. Translation gives CASSADLGDPLHF.

This chain connects TRBV15 to TRBJ2-7, with TRBD2 matching 10 bases. The germline CDR1 and CDR2 sequences are LNHNV and YYDKDF (reference sequence). This CDR3 region has 16 residues. The V and J ends lost 0 bases and 4 bases, in that order; junction bases with no gene match: 6. CDR3 protein: CATSRDWASGSYEQYF. The DNA for the CDR3 is TGTGCCACCAGCAGAGATTGGGCTAGCGGGAGTTACGAGCAGTACTTC. The complete variable domain, with remaining parts taken from reference TRBV15 and TRBJ2-7, reads DAMVIQNPRYQVTQFGKPVTLSCSQTLNHNVMYWYQQKSSQAPKLLFHYYDKDFNNEADTPDNFQSRRPNTSFCFLDIRSPGLGDTAMYLCATSRDWASGSYEQYFGPGTRLTVT.

The rearrangement links TRBV4-1 to TRBJ2-2; maybe TRBD2 (6 bases). Trimming removed 0 bases at V and 7 bases at J, with 15 bases between. Germline assignment: CDR1 MGHRA and CDR2 YSYEKL. This CDR3 is 16 amino acids long. CDR3 region: CASSQEGRGFIGELFF. CDR3 DNA sequence: TGCGCCAGCAGCCAAGAAGGTCGGGGGTTTATCGGGGAGCTGTTTTTT.

The V gene is TRBV7-6, the J gene TRBJ2-7; D might be TRBD1 or TRBD2, each matching 5 bases. This CDR3 region has 13 residues. The V end was cut by 2 bases, the J end by 7 bases, with 12 bases between. The germline V gene has CDR1 SGHVS and CDR2 FNYEAQ. The DNA of the CDR3 is TGTGCCAGCAGCTTACAGGGCAGGGAGGAGCAGTACTTC. Protein product: CASSLQGREEQYF.

The chain recombines TRBV19 with TRBJ2-3, with 10 positions matching TRBD2. Germline loops: CDR1 LNHDA, CDR2 SQIVND (reference sequence). The CDR3 has 16 amino acids. V lost 6 bases and J lost 2; bases outside the gene matches: 8. The CDR3: CASRTLAGVYTDTQYF. CDR3 nucleotides: TGTGCCAGTAGGACCCTAGCGGGAGTTTACACAGATACGCAGTATTTT.

The rearrangement uses TRBV27 and TRBJ1-5; D perhaps matches TRBD1 (6 bases). Germline V lookup: CDR1 MNHEY, CDR2 SMNVEV (reference sequence). Trimming took off 5 bases at V and 6 bases at J, with 17 bases between the two ends. There are 15 residues in the CDR3. The CDR3 region has the DNA TGTGCCAGCAGTCCCGATCCGAGGGGGGCTCAGCCCCAGCATTTT. Translation gives CASSPDPRGAQPQHF.

The table lists this clone with a count of one. The chain joins TRBV5-1 to TRBJ2-1, with D perhaps TRBD2 (6 bases). The V and J ends lost 4 bases and 3 bases respectively, with 14 bases between them. The CDR3 has 15 amino acids. CDR1 SGHRS and CDR2 YFSETQ come from the germline V gene. CDR3 loop: CASSDPGLSYNEQFF. DNA for the CDR3: TGCGCCAGCAGCGACCCGGGACTCAGCTACAATGAGCAGTTCTTC. Variable domain in full (rest from reference TRBV5-1 and TRBJ2-1): KAGVTQTPRYLIKTRGQQVTLSCSPISGHRSVSWYQQTPGQGLQFLFEYFSETQRNKGNFPGRFSGRQFSNSRSEMNVSTLELGDSALYLCASSDPGLSYNEQFFGPGTRLTVL.